Listed below are T cell receptor beta chains from one sample, sequenced in a study of Ad26.COV2.S vaccination and SARS-CoV-2 variants. The table came from immunoSEQ multiplex PCR; TCRdb's copy has only in-frame clones and leaves some out. This table holds about 430,000 clones, approximately 90% found once. The specimen comprised peripheral blood, sampled in a trial of Ad26.COV2.S vaccine versus placebo. These receptors originate from a person between 18 and 65 years old who received the Ad26.COV2.S COVID-19 vaccine or a placebo. Each CDR3 is given with its conserved first and last residue.

14,TRBJ2-7,TRBV6-5,CASRVLAGGNEQYF
15,TRBJ1-2,TRBV4-1,CASSPGARPDYGYTF
14,TRBJ1-5,TRBV27,CASSPGSGNQPQHF
13,TRBJ1-5,TRBV4-1,CASSLQLNQPQHF
14,TRBJ2-7,TRBV6-5,CASSLRTGNYEQYF
15,TRBJ2-3,TRBV27,CASSLYGGPQDTQYF
12,TRBJ2-2,TRBV6-2/TRBV6-3,CASSNVAGELFF
14,TRBJ1-6,TRBV2,CASRTGVENSPLHF
17,TRBJ1-6,TRBV5-8,CASSARDRSSYNSPLHF
14,TRBJ1-2,TRBV7-9,CASSLVRQGIGYTF
15,TRBJ2-7,TRBV2,CASTFGLAGSYEQYF
14,TRBJ1-3,TRBV9,CASSVASSGNTIYF
13,TRBJ1-6,TRBV25-1,CASSEQDNSPLHF
14,TRBJ2-5,TRBV7-9,CASSLLREWETQYF
12,TRBJ2-7,TRBV30,CAWNAGTGGQYF
13,TRBJ2-7,TRBV5-8,CASGRDRADEQYF
16,TRBJ2-3,TRBV5-4,CASSYPTGESTDTQYF
15,TRBJ2-5,TRBV4-3,CASSQLPSGKETQYF
14,TRBJ2-5,TRBV30,CAWSVRGGWSTQYF
14,TRBJ2-7,TRBV5-1,CASSQGGSFYEQYF
15,TRBJ1-3,TRBV4-1,CASSQDMGPGNTIYF
15,TRBJ1-1,TRBV29-1,CSVEGTGAENTEAFF
14,TRBJ1-3,TRBV9,CASSTQTGRDTIYF
12,TRBJ2-2,TRBV5-6,CASSLDTGELFF
12,TRBJ2-2,TRBV11-3,CASSSDTGELFF
18,TRBJ2-1,TRBV11-2,CASGTTSGRSSSYNEQFF
15,TRBJ2-7,TRBV11-2,CASSFIAGLSYEQYF
17,TRBJ1-2,TRBV25-1,CASRVVKKTTGDYGYTF
13,TRBJ2-5,TRBV10-3,CAIAVKYEETQYF
13,TRBJ1-1,TRBV20-1,CSASAGRATEAFF
13,TRBJ2-2,TRBV7-3,CASGGRVTGELFF